A selection of T cell receptor beta chains follows, all from one sample in a study of OX40 agonist ivuxolimab in advanced cancers. The repertoire was sequenced with immunoSEQ multiplex PCR; TCRdb's copy has only in-frame clones and lacks some. In the table there are more than 75,000 clones, more than 85% of which are singletons. The specimen was CD4+ or CD8+ T cells sorted from blood, collected in a trial of the OX40 agonist ivuxolimab. The receptor source for this set is an adult with an advanced solid tumor such as melanoma, head and neck, liver or kidney cancer. Each CDR3 is given with its conserved first and last residue. A D gene is named only where the DNA matches it firmly. A row's size may be missing; if present it is once, few, many or a size class.

>-|once|TRBV18|TRBJ1-2
CASSPTDGPITNGYTF
TGTGCCAGCTCACCAACAGACGGCCCTATTACTAATGGCTACACCTTC
>-|-|TRBV9|TRBJ2-1
CASSVEVGPYNEQFF
TGTGCCAGCAGCGTAGAGGTGGGTCCCTACAATGAGCAGTTCTTC
>TRBD2|-|TRBV6-4|TRBJ2-1
CASSAGGGNEQFF
TGTGCCAGCAGTGCGGGAGGAGGTAATGAGCAGTTCTTC
>TRBD1|-|TRBV28|TRBJ2-2
CASSIYLTGAGELFF
TGTGCCAGCAGTATCTACTTGACAGGGGCCGGGGAGCTGTTTTTT
>-|-|TRBV12-5|TRBJ2-5
CASGLEQETQYF
TGTGCTAGTGGTTTGGAACAAGAGACCCAGTACTTC
>-|-|TRBV6-5|TRBJ1-1
CASSYEHRTEAFF
TGTGCCAGCAGTTACGAACACCGCACTGAAGCTTTCTTT
>-|few|TRBV10-3|TRBJ1-2
CAITSGTPFRGYTF
TGTGCCATCACATCCGGGACTCCTTTCAGAGGCTACACCTTC
>-|-|TRBV9|TRBJ2-2
CASSALRGNTGELFF
TGTGCCAGCAGCGCCCTCAGGGGGAACACCGGGGAGCTGTTTTTT
>-|-|TRBV7-9|TRBJ1-5
CASSPSRDQPQHF
TGTGCCAGCAGCCCGTCCCGAGATCAGCCCCAGCATTTT
>-|few|TRBV19|TRBJ1-6
CASSAEPNSPLHF
TGTGCCAGCTCCGCGGAACCAAATTCACCCCTCCACTTT
>-|-|TRBV28|TRBJ2-1
CASSGASSSSYNEQFF
TGTGCCAGCAGTGGGGCATCTTCCAGCTCCTACAATGAGCAGTTCTTC
>-|-|TRBV5-1|TRBJ2-3
CASSWGTLSDTQYF
TGCGCCAGCAGCTGGGGGACCTTATCAGATACGCAGTATTTT
>-|-|TRBV28|TRBJ1-2
CASSLEGFRGYTF
TGTGCCAGCAGTTTGGAAGGTTTCCGGGGCTACACCTTC
>TRBD2|-|TRBV19|TRBJ2-2
CASGGLANTGELFF
TGTGCCAGTGGGGGACTAGCGAACACCGGGGAGCTGTTTTTT
>TRBD2|-|TRBV2|TRBJ2-3
CASSGLAGGPSQNTQYF
TGTGCCAGCAGTGGGCTAGCGGGAGGCCCCTCCCAAAATACGCAGTATTTT
>TRBD2|-|TRBV10-1|TRBJ2-1
CASSEGTSGNNEQFF
TGCGCCAGCAGTGAGGGGACTAGCGGGAACAATGAGCAGTTCTTC
>-|-|TRBV2|TRBJ1-1
CASSVTDGSEAFF
TGTGCCAGCAGTGTGACAGATGGCTCTGAAGCTTTCTTT
>TRBD2|-|TRBV7-6|TRBJ2-5
CASSTGTNQETQYF
TGTGCCAGCAGCACCGGGACTAACCAAGAGACCCAGTACTTC
>-|-|TRBV5-6|TRBJ1-2
CASNSYAVYGYTF
TGTGCCAGCAACTCCTACGCCGTATATGGCTACACCTTC
>TRBD1|-|TRBV7-9|TRBJ1-2
CASSPRTGRDGYTF
TGTGCCAGCAGCCCCCGGACAGGGAGGGATGGCTACACCTTC
>-|-|TRBV2|TRBJ1-6
CASSVRAGDSPLHF
TGTGCCAGCAGTGTCCGCGCCGGCGATTCACCCCTCCACTTT
>-|-|TRBV5-1|TRBJ2-1
CASTPANPYNEQFF
TGCGCCAGCACCCCAGCGAATCCCTACAATGAGCAGTTCTTC
>-|once|TRBV6-5|TRBJ1-2
CASSSSQRGYGYTF
TGTGCCAGCAGTTCGTCCCAACGAGGCTATGGCTACACCTTC
>-|-|TRBV5-1|TRBJ2-1
CASSLVADSYNEQFF
TGCGCCAGCAGCTTGGTAGCGGACTCCTACAATGAGCAGTTCTTC
>-|once|TRBV27|TRBJ2-5
CASSLTFRGPVGGTQYF
TGTGCCAGCAGTTTAACCTTCCGGGGACCGGTAGGTGGGACCCAGTACTTC
>-|-|TRBV6-5|TRBJ2-5
CASSYTGYQETQYF
TGTGCCAGCAGTTACACGGGGTACCAAGAGACCCAGTACTTC
>-|-|TRBV11-3|TRBJ2-5
CASSLGPGETQYF
TGTGCCAGCAGCTTAGGCCCGGGAGAGACCCAGTACTTC
>TRBD2|-|TRBV6-5|TRBJ2-5
CASSFGGSETQYF
TGTGCCAGCAGTTTTGGCGGGAGTGAGACCCAGTACTTC
>-|-|TRBV9|TRBJ1-6
CASSVESRPYNSPLHF
TGTGCCAGCAGCGTAGAGTCCCGGCCCTATAATTCACCCCTCCACTTT
>-|-|TRBV5-1|TRBJ1-2
CASRTTVNYGYTF
TGCGCCAGCAGGACGACAGTCAACTATGGCTACACCTTC
>-|-|TRBV5-1|TRBJ2-3
CASSQDYSPTTDTQYF
TGCGCCAGCAGCCAGGACTATTCTCCCACCACAGATACGCAGTATTTT
>-|-|TRBV18|TRBJ1-3
CASSPQALSGNTIYF
TGTGCCAGCTCCCCGCAAGCGCTCTCTGGAAACACCATATATTTT
>-|-|TRBV6-5|TRBJ1-6
CASSYSTSPLRSPLHF
TGTGCCAGCAGTTACTCGACCTCACCCTTGCGATCACCCCTCCACTTT
>-|-|TRBV5-6|TRBJ2-3
CASLTLGAGRDTQYF
TGTGCCAGCCTCACCCTAGGGGCAGGGCGAGATACGCAGTATTTT
>-|-|TRBV5-1|TRBJ2-2
CASSLVTGAGGELFF
TGCGCCAGCAGCTTGGTAACGGGAGCTGGCGGGGAGCTGTTTTTT
>-|few|TRBV2|TRBJ1-5
CAIGQEYNQPQHF
TGTGCTATTGGGCAGGAGTACAATCAGCCCCAGCATTTT
>-|-|TRBV2|TRBJ1-1
CASSEGQGTEAFF
TGTGCCAGCAGTGAAGGGCAGGGAACTGAAGCTTTCTTT
>-|-|TRBV25-1|TRBJ1-6
CASSEYNPGNSPLHF
TGTGCCAGCAGTGAATATAACCCAGGGAATTCACCCCTCCACTTT
>-|-|TRBV18|TRBJ1-4
CASSPPGSGNEKLFF
TGTGCCAGCTCACCACCGGGGAGTGGTAATGAAAAACTGTTTTTT
>-|-|TRBV6-1|TRBJ2-2
CASCPTNTGELFF
TGTGCCAGTTGCCCCACGAACACCGGGGAGCTGTTTTTT
>-|few|TRBV19|TRBJ1-5
CASSGGGVNNQPQHF
TGTGCCAGTAGTGGAGGGGGAGTCAACAATCAGCCCCAGCATTTT
>TRBD1|few|TRBV9|TRBJ1-1
CASTRQGLDTEAFF
TGTGCCAGCACCCGACAGGGTCTTGACACTGAAGCTTTCTTT
>TRBD2|-|TRBV4-1|TRBJ2-2
CASSSSRTSLIRELFF
TGCGCCAGCAGCTCCTCCCGGACTAGTTTAATCAGGGAGCTGTTTTTT
>-|few|TRBV19|TRBJ1-1
CASSLGTGTFFMNTEAFF
TGTGCCAGTAGTTTGGGGACCGGGACATTCTTTATGAACACTGAAGCTTTCTTT
>-|once|TRBV29-1|TRBJ2-4
CSVMSDGKNIQYF
TGCAGCGTTATGTCTGACGGCAAAAACATTCAGTACTTC
>TRBD2|-|TRBV6-5|TRBJ2-5
CASSNGLAGVETQYF
TGTGCCAGCAGTAACGGACTAGCGGGAGTAGAGACCCAGTACTTC
>TRBD1|-|TRBV7-9|TRBJ1-1
CASSPSGTGVAFF
TGTGCCAGCAGCCCGTCCGGGACAGGGGTAGCTTTCTTT
>TRBD1|-|TRBV28|TRBJ1-2
CASSRWTGRDYGYTF
TGTGCCAGCAGTCGATGGACAGGGAGGGACTATGGCTACACCTTC
>TRBD1|-|TRBV5-6|TRBJ2-7
CASSSGQGYEQYF
TGTGCCAGCAGCTCGGGACAGGGCTACGAGCAGTACTTC
>-|-|TRBV18|TRBJ1-4
CASSPQDVNEKLFF
TGTGCCAGCTCACCCCAAGATGTTAATGAAAAACTGTTTTTT
>-|-|TRBV28|TRBJ1-5
CASSGTANNQPQHF
TGTGCCAGCAGTGGGACGGCTAATAATCAGCCCCAGCATTTT
>-|-|TRBV27|TRBJ2-7
CASSPQVGGGSYEQYF
TGTGCCAGCAGTCCCCAGGTAGGAGGGGGCTCTTACGAGCAGTACTTC
>TRBD1|-|TRBV18|TRBJ1-1
CASSPGTGNTEAFF
TGTGCCAGCTCACCTGGGACAGGAAACACTGAAGCTTTCTTT
>-|-|TRBV2|TRBJ2-1
CASRRANEQFF
TGTGCCAGCAGGCGAGCCAATGAGCAGTTCTTC
>TRBD2|-|TRBV9|TRBJ2-3
CASSAGTGTSGTDTQYF
TGTGCCAGCAGCGCGGGGACCGGGACTAGCGGCACAGATACGCAGTATTTT
>-|-|TRBV6-6|TRBJ2-6
CASQDSGANVLTF
TGTGCCAGTCAGGACTCTGGGGCCAACGTCCTGACTTTC
>TRBD2|-|TRBV5-1|TRBJ2-2
CASSLERGNTGELFF
TGCGCCAGCAGCTTGGAGCGGGGAAACACCGGGGAGCTGTTTTTT